This T cell receptor (beta chain) was sequenced in a study of human T cells and chemical hapten exposure. Study-wide background: In the roughly 25-week study, patients were dosed weekly with diphenylcyclopropenone on the scalp throughout.

Study-level results: PT1 expanded TCR counts and patch test score correlated positively.

Time point denoted: patch test 3, about 24 weeks after DPC sensitization. Stated treatment: therapeutic diphenylcyclopropenone sensitization with weekly scalp DPC. Extraction yielded total RNA from whole blood (unfractionated). This clonotype was counted many times. The antigen remains undetermined. For the library, individual cDNA molecules each received unique molecular identifiers. Each CDR3 protein is one row after TCRdb ran MiXCR on the RACE reads. The table includes over 70,000 distinct CDR3 sequences, roughly a tenth detected once. The CDR3 extends over 16 amino acids. J was trimmed by 0 bases and V by 6 bases; bases with no gene match: 11. Germline V gives CDR1 DFQATT, CDR2 SNEGSKA (reference sequence).

This TCR was sampled from a woman aged 25-40 years with alopecia areata. Some clones in this sample may be carry-over from other donors' samples. This specimen was whole blood, taken in connection with sensitization to the hapten diphenylcyclopropenone (DPC). The chain has TRBV20-1 and TRBJ2-1; 7 bases are shared with TRBD2. The CDR3: CSAPGNSGPSYNEQFF. In DNA form, the CDR3 reads TGCAGTGCCCCGGGAAATAGCGGGCCCTCCTACAATGAGCAGTTCTTC.